This is a list of T cell receptor beta chains from one sample in a study of T cells in localized non-small cell lung cancer. Clones were read by immunoSEQ multiplex PCR, and TCRdb kept only the in-frame ones, dropping some. The repertoire holds tens of thousands of clones, with approximately 90% as singletons. The specimen comprised peripheral blood, sampled before any cancer treatment. Receptors originate from a man aged 35-69 years with stage I squamous cell lung carcinoma. The CDR3 runs from the conserved cysteine through the conserved F or W. The D gene is left open where the match is weak. Not all rows give a size; the values are once, few, many and, for expanded clones, a class.

V,size,J,D,CDR3,DNA
TRBV5-1,-,TRBJ1-2,-,CASSPGRGEDGYTF,TGCGCCAGCAGCCCCGGGAGGGGGGAGGATGGCTACACCTTC
TRBV5-4,-,TRBJ2-7,TRBD1,CASSSGQGRDEQYF,TGTGCCAGCAGCTCTGGACAGGGAAGGGACGAGCAGTACTTC
TRBV5-1,-,TRBJ1-2,-,CASSFGRMQQNYGYTF,TGCGCCAGCAGCTTCGGTCGTATGCAACAGAACTATGGCTACACCTTC
TRBV6-5,few,TRBJ1-6,-,CASSSYRNSPLHF,TGTGCCAGCAGTTCATACCGTAATTCACCCCTCCACTTT
TRBV25-1,-,TRBJ1-6,-,CASSGTGNNSPLHF,TGTGCCAGCAGTGGAACAGGGAATAATTCACCCCTCCACTTT
TRBV6-5,once,TRBJ1-4,TRBD1,CASSYSTGTGREKLFF,TGTGCCAGCAGTTATTCCACCGGGACAGGGAGGGAAAAACTGTTTTTT
TRBV29-1,-,TRBJ2-1,TRBD1,CSVARQGVGNEQFF,TGCAGCGTCGCTAGACAGGGGGTGGGGAATGAGCAGTTCTTC
TRBV28,-,TRBJ2-5,TRBD1,CASSPGTGAVTQYF,TGTGCCAGCAGTCCCGGGACAGGCGCGGTGACCCAGTACTTC
TRBV5-5,-,TRBJ1-5,-,CASSLWGARNQPQHF,TGTGCCAGCAGCTTGTGGGGGGCCCGCAATCAGCCCCAGCATTTT
TRBV4-2,-,TRBJ1-1,-,CASSPGGGTAEAFF,TGTGCCAGCAGCCCCGGGGGAGGGACCGCTGAAGCTTTCTTT
TRBV4-1,once,TRBJ2-5,TRBD2,CASSRGGVRETQYF,TGCGCCAGCAGCCGGGGAGGGGTAAGGGAGACCCAGTACTTC
TRBV2,-,TRBJ1-5,-,CASSESANQPQHF,TGTGCCAGCAGCGAGTCTGCCAATCAGCCCCAGCATTTT
TRBV11-2,-,TRBJ2-7,TRBD1,CASGLTGVYEQYF,TGTGCCAGCGGGTTAACAGGGGTATACGAGCAGTACTTC
TRBV5-4,-,TRBJ2-2,-,CAIIGQNTGELFF,TGTGCCATCATAGGACAGAACACCGGGGAGCTGTTTTTT
TRBV11-2,once,TRBJ1-3,-,CASSLDRGRGNTIYF,TGTGCCAGCAGCCTGGACAGAGGCCGGGGAAACACCATATATTTT
TRBV5-1,-,TRBJ2-3,TRBD2,CASSTAGGYTDTQYF,TGCGCCAGCAGCACCGCGGGGGGTTACACAGATACGCAGTATTTT
TRBV7-9,-,TRBJ1-5,-,CASSLTNQPQHF,TGTGCCAGCAGCTTGACCAATCAGCCCCAGCATTTT